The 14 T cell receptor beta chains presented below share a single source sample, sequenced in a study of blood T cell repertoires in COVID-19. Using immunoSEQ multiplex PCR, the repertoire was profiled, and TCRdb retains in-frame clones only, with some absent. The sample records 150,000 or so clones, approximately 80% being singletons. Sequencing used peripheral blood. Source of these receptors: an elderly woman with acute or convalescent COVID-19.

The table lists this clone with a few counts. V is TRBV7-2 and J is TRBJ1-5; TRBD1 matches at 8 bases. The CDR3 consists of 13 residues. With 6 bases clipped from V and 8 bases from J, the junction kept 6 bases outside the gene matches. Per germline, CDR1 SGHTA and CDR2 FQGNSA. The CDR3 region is CASSWDRFEPQHF. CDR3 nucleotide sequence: TGTGCCAGCAGTTGGGACAGGTTCGAGCCCCAGCATTTT.

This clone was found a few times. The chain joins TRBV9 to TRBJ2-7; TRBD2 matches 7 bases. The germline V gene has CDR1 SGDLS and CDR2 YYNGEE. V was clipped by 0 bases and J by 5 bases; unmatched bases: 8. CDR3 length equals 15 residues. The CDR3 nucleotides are TGTGCCAGCAGCGTAGTAGGCACGGGAGGCGACGAGCAGTACTTC. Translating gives CASSVVGTGGDEQYF.

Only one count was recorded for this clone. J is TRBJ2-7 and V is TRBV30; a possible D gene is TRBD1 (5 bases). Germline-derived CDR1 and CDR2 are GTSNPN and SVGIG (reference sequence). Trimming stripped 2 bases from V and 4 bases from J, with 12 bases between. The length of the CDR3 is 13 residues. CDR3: CAWSTRGRYEQYF. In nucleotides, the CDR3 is TGTGCCTGGAGTACAAGGGGTCGATACGAGCAGTACTTC.

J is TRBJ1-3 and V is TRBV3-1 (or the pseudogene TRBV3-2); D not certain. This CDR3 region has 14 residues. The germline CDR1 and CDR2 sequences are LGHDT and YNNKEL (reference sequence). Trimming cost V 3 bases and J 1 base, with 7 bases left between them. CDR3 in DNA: TGTGCCAGCAGCCAGGAGGGATCTGGAAACACCATATATTTT. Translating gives CASSQEGSGNTIYF.

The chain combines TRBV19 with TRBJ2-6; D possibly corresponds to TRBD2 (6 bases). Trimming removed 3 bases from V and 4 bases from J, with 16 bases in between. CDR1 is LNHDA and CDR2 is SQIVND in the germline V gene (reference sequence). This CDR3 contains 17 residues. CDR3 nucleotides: TGTGCCAGTAGTATGGGGGACTTGCCAGCAGGGGCCAACGTCCTGACTTTC. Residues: CASSMGDLPAGANVLTF.

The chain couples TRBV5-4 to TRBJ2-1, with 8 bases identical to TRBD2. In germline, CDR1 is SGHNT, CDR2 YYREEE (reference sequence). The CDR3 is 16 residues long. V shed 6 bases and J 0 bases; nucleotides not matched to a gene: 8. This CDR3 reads CASKSPGGPSYNEQFF. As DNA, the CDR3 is TGTGCCAGCAAGTCCCCGGGAGGGCCCTCCTACAATGAGCAGTTCTTC.

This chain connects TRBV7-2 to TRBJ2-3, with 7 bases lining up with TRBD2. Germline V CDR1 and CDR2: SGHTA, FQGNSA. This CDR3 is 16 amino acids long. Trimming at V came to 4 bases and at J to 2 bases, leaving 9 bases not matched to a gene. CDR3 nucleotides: TGTGCCAGCAGCTCGTCCAGCGGGACCTACACAGATACGCAGTATTTT. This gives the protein CASSSSSGTYTDTQYF.

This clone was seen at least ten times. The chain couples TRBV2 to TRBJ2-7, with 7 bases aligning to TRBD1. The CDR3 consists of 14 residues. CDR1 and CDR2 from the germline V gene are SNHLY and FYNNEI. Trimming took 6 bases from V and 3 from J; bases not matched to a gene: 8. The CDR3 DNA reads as TGTGCCAGCAGGCCCGGGACAGAGATCTACGAGCAGTACTTC. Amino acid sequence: CASRPGTEIYEQYF.

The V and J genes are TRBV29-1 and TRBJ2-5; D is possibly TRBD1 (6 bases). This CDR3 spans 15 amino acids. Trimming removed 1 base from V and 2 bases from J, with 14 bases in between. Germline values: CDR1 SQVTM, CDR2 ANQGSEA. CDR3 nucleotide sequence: TGCAGCGTTGAAGGGGAGACAGGCCCTCAAGAGACCCAGTACTTC. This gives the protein CSVEGETGPQETQYF.

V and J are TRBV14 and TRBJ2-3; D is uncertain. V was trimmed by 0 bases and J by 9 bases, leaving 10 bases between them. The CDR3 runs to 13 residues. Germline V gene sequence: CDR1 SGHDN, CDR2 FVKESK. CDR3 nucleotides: TGTGCCAGCAGCCAAGAGAGGCGGTCGACGCAGTATTTT. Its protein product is CASSQERRSTQYF.

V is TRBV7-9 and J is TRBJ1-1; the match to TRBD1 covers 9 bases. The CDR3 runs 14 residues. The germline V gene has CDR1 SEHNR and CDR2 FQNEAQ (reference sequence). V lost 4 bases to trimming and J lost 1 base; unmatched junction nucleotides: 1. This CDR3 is CASSSGQGNTEAFF. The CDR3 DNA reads TGTGCCAGCAGCTCGGGACAGGGGAACACTGAAGCTTTCTTT.

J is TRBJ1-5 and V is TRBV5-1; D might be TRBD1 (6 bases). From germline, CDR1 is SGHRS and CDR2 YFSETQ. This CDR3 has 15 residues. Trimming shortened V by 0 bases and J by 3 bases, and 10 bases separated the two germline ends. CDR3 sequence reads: CASSLEGGTNQPQHF. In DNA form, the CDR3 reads TGCGCCAGCAGCTTGGAAGGGGGAACCAATCAGCCCCAGCATTTT. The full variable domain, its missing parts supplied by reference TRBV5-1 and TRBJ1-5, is KAGVTQTPRYLIKTRGQQVTLSCSPISGHRSVSWYQQTPGQGLQFLFEYFSETQRNKGNFPGRFSGRQFSNSRSEMNVSTLELGDSALYLCASSLEGGTNQPQHFGDGTRLSIL.

DNA for the CDR3: TGTGCCAGCAGCCCTAGGGGCGGAATGGGTGAAAAACTGTTTTTT. Translated, it gives CASSPRGGMGEKLFF. This rearrangement joins TRBV11-2 to TRBJ1-4; perhaps TRBD1 as D (5 bases). This CDR3 has 15 amino acids. Per the germline V gene, CDR1 is SGHAT and CDR2 is FQNNGV. The V and J ends lost 5 bases and 7 bases respectively, with 17 bases between them.

In DNA form, the CDR3 reads TGTGCCAGCAGCCCTCTGGGGGCAGGGACCACTGAAGCTTTCTTT. This sequence encodes CASSPLGAGTTEAFF. The chain couples TRBV11-2 to TRBJ1-1; D is possibly TRBD1 (6 bases). The V gene lost 5 bases and the J gene lost 4 bases, with 17 bases spanning the gap. CDR1 and CDR2 (germline): SGHAT, FQNNGV. The CDR3 length is 15 residues.